Listed here is a single T cell receptor (beta chain). As yet, its antigen is unknown. These data belong to a study of CD8+ T cells in alopecia areata. About the research overall: Treatment comprised oral tofacitinib, 5 to 10 mg twice daily, in treated patients.

The CDR3 extends over 15 amino acids. V shed 8 bases and J shed 0 bases, with 14 bases lying between them. Germline V gene lookup returns CDR1 MNHEY and CDR2 SMNVEV (reference sequence). From alopecia areata patients, lesional scalp punch biopsies and peripheral blood were collected. Reverse transcribed after extraction, RNA yielded cDNA as the sequencing template. Measured with immunoSEQ multiplex PCR; TCRdb has only the in-frame clones, and not every one. Of 150,000 or so clones in the sample, about 89% were seen once. Broader study findings: Scalp samples also yield sequences of resident alphabeta T cells from normal skin. Compared with normal scalp, lesional scalp had higher clonality and more expanded CD8+ clones.

The chain employs TRBV27 and TRBJ1-5; tentatively, D is TRBD1 (5 bases). The source of this sequence is a human donor with alopecia areata. The material was CD8+ T cells sorted from blood, obtained at week 0. The CDR3, as DNA: TGTGCCAGCGGCCCCCTGGGGGGTAGCAATCAGCCCCAGCATTTT. Its translation: CASGPLGGSNQPQHF.